This paragraph reports one T cell receptor (beta chain). The germline V gene encodes CDR1 SGHDT and CDR2 YYEEEE. The ends lost 4 bases at V and 5 bases at J; junction bases unmatched: 10. The CDR3 length is 15 residues. The data were produced by immunoSEQ multiplex PCR, yet TCRdb's version contains in-frame clones alone and is incomplete. The sample lists over 90,000 clones, around 80% seen once, with approximately 2.8% in the top ten. This entry belongs to a study of T cell clones after liver transplantation. Study information: As an antigen-independent comparator, third-party-reactive TCRbeta sequences came from pre-transplant mixed lymphocyte reactions.

Sequencing used CD4+ T cells from blood, obtained about 50 months after liver transplant. V is TRBV5-6 and J is TRBJ2-3, with TRBD1 identical over 7 bases. This clonotype originated in a human patient who received a liver transplant. A subset of T cells may come from the graft donor. The CDR3 is CASSHRGRNGDTQYF. In DNA, the CDR3 is TGTGCCAGCAGCCATAGGGGGCGGAACGGAGATACGCAGTATTTT.